The T cell receptor beta chain under discussion was sequenced for a study of cytomegalovirus exposure and HLA in healthy donors. The PCR had 60 Vbeta and 13 Jbeta primers. Sequencing used immunoSEQ multiplex PCR; TCRdb keeps in-frame clones, though not all of them. This sample has some 110,000 clones, with approximately 70% found just once. Sequencing input: PBMCs. The source is a woman in her 30s in good health and CMV-seronegative.

CDR3 in DNA: TGTGCTAGTGGCTCCGGGCAATCTCGGGGGTTTGAAGCTTTCTTT. This encodes CASGSGQSRGFEAFF. V is TRBV12-5 and J is TRBJ1-1, with a weak D call TRBD1 (5 bases). The germline V gene has CDR1 LGHNT and CDR2 FRNRAP. V gave up 6 bases and J gave up 7 bases, with 21 bases separating them. This CDR3 is built from 15 residues.